The rows below give T cell receptor beta chains drawn from one sample of a study of T cell responses to AZD1222 COVID-19 vaccine. Repertoires were generated with immunoSEQ multiplex PCR, while TCRdb's copy carries only in-frame clones and drops some. Of some 130,000 clones in the sample, more than 75% are singletons; the top ten hold around 1%. Specimen: peripheral blood, collected 28 days after the second AZD1222 dose. Receptors originate from an adult who received the AZD1222 COVID-19 vaccine. Each CDR3 is given without its conserved first and last residue.

CDR3aa,j_gene,v_gene
ASAGEKLF,TRBJ1-4,TRBV7-9
ASSFRAEQY,TRBJ2-7,TRBV28
ASSLPGTEKLF,TRBJ1-4,TRBV5-5
ASSRAGRALNEQF,TRBJ2-1,TRBV11-2
ASSYPNLKRTGLNTEAF,TRBJ1-1,TRBV6-2/TRBV6-3
ASSRTGASGQETQY,TRBJ2-5,TRBV5-1
ASNLEETLNTEAF,TRBJ1-1,TRBV5-1
ASSSHLAAGNEQY,TRBJ2-7,TRBV13
ASSTRVGWDTQY,TRBJ2-3,TRBV19
ASSSGTSGSYEQY,TRBJ2-7,TRBV9
ASGPKHSNQPQH,TRBJ1-5,TRBV27
ASSFISYEQY,TRBJ2-7,TRBV7-2